The rows below give T cell receptor beta chains drawn from one sample of a study of cytomegalovirus exposure and HLA in healthy donors. Here immunoSEQ multiplex PCR was the method, and the copy in TCRdb shows in-frame clones only, minus some. The sample holds about 140,000 clones, 65% to 80% seen once. The source material was PBMCs. Receptor source: a middle-aged man in good health and CMV-seropositive. CDR3s include the opening cysteine and the closing phenylalanine or tryptophan. D genes are given only for firm matches. Clone size is given for some rows only: seen once, a few or many times, or a class if the clone is expanded.

>once|TRBV6-1|TRBJ1-3|TRBD1
CASNGRGTGYLYF
TGTGCCAGCAACGGACGGGGGACAGGGTACTTATATTTT
>-|TRBV11-2|TRBJ1-2|TRBD1
CASSFTGQGGGYTF
TGTGCCAGCAGCTTTACCGGACAGGGGGGAGGCTACACCTTC
>-|TRBV6-1|TRBJ2-7|TRBD1
CASRKEQGIYEQYF
TGTGCCAGCAGAAAAGAACAGGGGATCTACGAGCAGTACTTC
>few|TRBV11-1|TRBJ2-3|-
CASTLVEDTQYF
TGTGCCAGCACCCTGGTAGAAGATACGCAGTATTTT
>-|TRBV19|TRBJ2-7|TRBD2
CASSKPSGSYEQYF
TGTGCCAGTAGTAAGCCTAGCGGGTCCTACGAGCAGTACTTC
>-|TRBV2|TRBJ1-4|TRBD1
CASSENRGDEKLFF
TGTGCCAGCAGTGAAAACAGGGGTGACGAAAAACTGTTTTTT
>few|TRBV6-4|TRBJ2-2|-
CASSELASESNTGELFF
TGTGCCAGCAGTGAGTTGGCTAGCGAATCGAACACCGGGGAGCTGTTTTTT
>-|TRBV16|TRBJ1-1|-
CASSQSAGRTEAFF
TGTGCCAGCAGCCAATCGGCGGGAAGGACTGAAGCTTTCTTT
>-|TRBV4-2|TRBJ2-2|-
CASSQAGVRAGELFF
TGTGCCAGCAGCCAAGCAGGGGTAAGGGCCGGGGAGCTGTTTTTT
>few|TRBV30|TRBJ2-5|-
CAWSLPGNFETQYF
TGTGCCTGGAGTCTACCGGGAAATTTCGAGACCCAGTACTTC
>-|TRBV6-6|TRBJ2-3|TRBD2
CASSASGRLGTDTQYF
TGTGCCAGCAGTGCTAGCGGGAGATTAGGTACAGATACGCAGTATTTT
>-|TRBV6-1|TRBJ2-1|-
CASRAAAPGYNEQFF
TGTGCCAGCCGGGCGGCCGCACCGGGGTACAATGAGCAGTTCTTC
>-|TRBV19|TRBJ2-1|TRBD2
CASRTGTRVGNEQFF
TGTGCCAGTCGGACCGGGACTAGGGTTGGTAATGAGCAGTTCTTC